The present T cell receptor beta chain was sequenced within a study of molecular identifiers for immune sequencing clone quantification. Study observations and caveats: Over 97% of effector molecules, but under 1% in naive cells, were held by clones with more than 20 RNA copies.

Naive CD8 libraries came from about 19,000 to 1,100,000 sorted cells with 10%, 30% or 50% RNA. Naive CD8 T cells were sorted, and the gate applied was CD8+CD4-CCR7+CD45RA+. TCR libraries were built in bulk with a published protocol and specific TCR primers. MiXCR, applied by TCRdb to the PCR reads, yields one record per CDR3 protein. Of 250,000 to 350,000 distinct CDR3 sequences in the sample, about 21% are singletons; the top ten hold under 0.95%. Germline lookup yields CDR1 SNHLY and CDR2 FYNNEI. Trimming cost V 1 base and J 7 bases, with 11 bases left between them. The CDR3 consists of 15 residues. In its sample, this clonotype was seen many times. Antigen: not known.

This rearrangement joins TRBV2 to TRBJ1-6; D is unclear. The sample comprised naive CD8+ T cells from blood, with Jurkat cell RNA spiked in. Sample subset: FACS-sorted CD8+CD4-CCR7+CD45RA+ naive T cells. This clonotype was obtained from a human donor in good health. Some libraries in this study had Jurkat cell RNA spiked in. The CDR3 sequence is CASSEGGQLNSPLHF. The CDR3 DNA reads as TGTGCCAGCAGTGAAGGAGGCCAGCTAAATTCACCCCTCCACTTT.